This is a list of T cell receptor beta chains from one sample in a study of blood T cell repertoires in COVID-19. Here immunoSEQ multiplex PCR was the method, and the copy in TCRdb shows in-frame clones only, minus some. Of 20,000 to 30,000 clones in the sample, 86% were seen once. The sequenced material came from peripheral blood. The receptors were sampled from a human donor with active COVID-19. The donor label of this sample is uncertain. Both conserved end residues are part of each CDR3. D genes are given only for firm matches. Size is omitted from some rows. Given values are once, few, many or a class for expanded clones.

v_call,d_call,j_call,clone_size,cdr3_nt,cdr3_aa
TRBV19,TRBD1,TRBJ2-1,NA,TGTGCCAGTAGTACCGGGACAGGAGACTACAATGAGCAGTTCTTC,CASSTGTGDYNEQFF
TRBV4-1,NA,TRBJ1-1,NA,TGCGCCAGCAATAACTGGGCCGCGCCCATGAACACTGAAGCTTTCTTT,CASNNWAAPMNTEAFF
TRBV5-1,NA,TRBJ2-2,medium-sized,TGCGCCAGCAGCTTTCCTACTAGCCCAACGGTATCCGGGGAGCTGTTTTTT,CASSFPTSPTVSGELFF
TRBV14,TRBD2,TRBJ2-3,NA,TGTGCCAGCAGCCCCTTGAGCGGGGGTAGCACAGATACGCAGTATTTT,CASSPLSGGSTDTQYF
TRBV6-5,TRBD2,TRBJ2-3,NA,TGTGCCAGCAAAAGGACTAGCGGGAGACCAGATACGCAGTATTTT,CASKRTSGRPDTQYF
TRBV5-8,TRBD2,TRBJ2-3,NA,TGTGCCAGCAGCCGCACGAAAAATAGCGGGAGGGCCGGTGATACGCAGTATTTT,CASSRTKNSGRAGDTQYF
TRBV7-2,NA,TRBJ2-7,NA,TGTGCCAGCAGCGAAAGTTGGCTAGCGCGCACCTACGAGCAGTACTTC,CASSESWLARTYEQYF
TRBV7-2,NA,TRBJ1-2,NA,TGTGCCAGCAGCCCAAGGGGCGGGGATACGGCTGGCTACACCTTC,CASSPRGGDTAGYTF
TRBV3-1/TRBV3-2,NA,TRBJ1-5,NA,TGTGCCAGCAGCGGGCCTCATCAGCCCCAGCATTTT,CASSGPHQPQHF
TRBV29-1,NA,TRBJ2-7,NA,TGCAGCGTTGCAACCTCTATCTACGAGCAGTACTTC,CSVATSIYEQYF
TRBV7-8,NA,TRBJ1-3,few,TGTGCCAGCAGCTTCCCAGGGGAAAGATCTGGAAACACCATATATTTT,CASSFPGERSGNTIYF
TRBV6-5,TRBD1,TRBJ1-3,NA,TGTGCCAGCAGTACTCGACGGGGGGACAGGGGGTATTTT,CASSTRRGDRGYF